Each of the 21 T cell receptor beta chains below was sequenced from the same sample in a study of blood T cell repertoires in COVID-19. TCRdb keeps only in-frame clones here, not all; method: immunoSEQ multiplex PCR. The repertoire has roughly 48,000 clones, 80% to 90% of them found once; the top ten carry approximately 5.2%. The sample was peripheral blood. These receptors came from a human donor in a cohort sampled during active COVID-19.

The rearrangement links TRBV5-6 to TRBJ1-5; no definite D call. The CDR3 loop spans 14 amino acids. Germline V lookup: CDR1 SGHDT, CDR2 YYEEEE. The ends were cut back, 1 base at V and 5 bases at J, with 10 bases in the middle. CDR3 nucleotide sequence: TGTGCCAGCAGCTTGCGAGGGAGGGATCAGCCCCAGCATTTT. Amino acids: CASSLRGRDQPQHF.

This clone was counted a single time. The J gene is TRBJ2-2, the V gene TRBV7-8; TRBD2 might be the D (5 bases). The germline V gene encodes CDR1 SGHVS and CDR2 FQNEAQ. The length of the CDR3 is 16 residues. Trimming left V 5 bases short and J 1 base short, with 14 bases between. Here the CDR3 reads CASSPRTVGNTGELFF. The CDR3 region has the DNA TGTGCCAGCAGCCCACGGACTGTTGGGAACACCGGGGAGCTGTTTTTT.

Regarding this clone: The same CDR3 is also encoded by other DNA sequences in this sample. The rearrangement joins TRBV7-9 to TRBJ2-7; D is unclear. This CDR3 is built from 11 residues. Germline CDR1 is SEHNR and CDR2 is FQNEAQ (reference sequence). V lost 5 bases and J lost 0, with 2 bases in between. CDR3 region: CASSLSYEQYF. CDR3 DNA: TGTGCCAGCAGCCTCTCCTACGAGCAGTACTTC.

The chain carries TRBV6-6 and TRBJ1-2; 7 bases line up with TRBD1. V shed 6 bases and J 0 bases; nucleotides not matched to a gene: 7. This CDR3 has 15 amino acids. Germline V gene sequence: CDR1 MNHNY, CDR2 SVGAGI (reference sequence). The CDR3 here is CASSRFGTANYGYTF. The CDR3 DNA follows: TGTGCCAGCAGCCGGTTCGGGACAGCTAACTATGGCTACACCTTC.

CDR3 in amino acids: CACNLAGYTDTQYF. The DNA of the CDR3 is TGTGCCTGCAATCTAGCGGGATACACAGATACGCAGTATTTT. The gene calls are TRBV30 and TRBJ2-3; 9 bases map to TRBD2. The J segment lost 2 bases and the V segment lost 6 bases, leaving 6 bases of the junction unmatched. CDR1 and CDR2 from the germline V gene are GTSNPN and SVGIG (reference sequence). This CDR3 has 14 amino acids.

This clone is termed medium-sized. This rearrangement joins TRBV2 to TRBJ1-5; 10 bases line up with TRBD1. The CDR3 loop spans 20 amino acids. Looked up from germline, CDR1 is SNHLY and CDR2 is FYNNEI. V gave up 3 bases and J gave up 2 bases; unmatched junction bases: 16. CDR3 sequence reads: CASSDPGLGQGGWGNQPQHF. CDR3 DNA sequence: TGTGCCAGCAGTGACCCAGGTTTAGGACAGGGGGGTTGGGGCAATCAGCCCCAGCATTTT.

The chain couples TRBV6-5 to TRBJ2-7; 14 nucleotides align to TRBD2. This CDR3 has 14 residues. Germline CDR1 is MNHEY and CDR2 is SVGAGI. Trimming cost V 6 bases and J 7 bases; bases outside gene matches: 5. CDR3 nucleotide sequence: TGTGCCAGCAGCCAAAGGACTAGCGGGGGGGAGCAGTACTTC. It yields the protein CASSQRTSGGEQYF.

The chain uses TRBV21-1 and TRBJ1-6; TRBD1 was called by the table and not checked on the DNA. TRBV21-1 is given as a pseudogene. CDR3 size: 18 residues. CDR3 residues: CASSDQGQGSSYNSPLHF. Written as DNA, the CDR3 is TGTGCCAGCAGCGATCAAGGACAGGGAAGCTCCTATAATTCACCCCTCCACTTT.

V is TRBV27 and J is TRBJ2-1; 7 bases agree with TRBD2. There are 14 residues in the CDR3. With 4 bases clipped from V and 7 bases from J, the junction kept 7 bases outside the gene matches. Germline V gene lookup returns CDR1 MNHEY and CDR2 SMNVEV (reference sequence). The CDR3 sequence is CASSSPLGGNEQFF. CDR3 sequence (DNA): TGTGCCAGCAGTTCCCCACTGGGGGGGAATGAGCAGTTCTTC.

In DNA, the CDR3 is TGTGCCAGCAAGTTAGACAGGGACGAAAAACTGTTTTTT. This codes for CASKLDRDEKLFF. The J gene is TRBJ1-4, the V gene TRBV27; TRBD1 agrees at 7 bases. CDR1 is MNHEY and CDR2 is SMNVEV in the germline V gene (reference sequence). Trimming took 7 bases from V and 8 from J; bases not matched to a gene: 7. The CDR3 spans 13 residues.

CDR3 bases: TGTGCCAGCAGCTCAGACATACAAGAGACCCAGTACTTC. It codes for CASSSDIQETQYF. V gene TRBV7-9 combines with J gene TRBJ2-5; D gene unclear. The CDR3 length is 13 residues. V lost 4 bases to trimming and J lost 2 bases, with 8 bases between them. Germline CDR1 and CDR2: SEHNR and FQNEAQ (reference sequence).

For the CDR3, the DNA is TGTGCCAGCAGTGGCGCGGGAGACACTAGGTTGGGAAACACCATATATTTT. This gives the protein CASSGAGDTRLGNTIYF. The chain employs TRBV2 and TRBJ1-3; D remains ambiguous. There are 17 residues in the CDR3. The ends were cut back, 4 bases at V and 4 bases at J, with 20 bases in the middle. Germline V gene lookup returns CDR1 SNHLY and CDR2 FYNNEI.

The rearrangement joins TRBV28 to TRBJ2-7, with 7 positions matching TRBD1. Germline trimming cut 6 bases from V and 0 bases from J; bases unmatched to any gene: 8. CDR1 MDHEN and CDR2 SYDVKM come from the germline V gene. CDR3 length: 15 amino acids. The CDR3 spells CASSTPGTASYEQYF. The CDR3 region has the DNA TGTGCCAGCAGCACGCCCGGGACAGCCTCCTACGAGCAGTACTTC.

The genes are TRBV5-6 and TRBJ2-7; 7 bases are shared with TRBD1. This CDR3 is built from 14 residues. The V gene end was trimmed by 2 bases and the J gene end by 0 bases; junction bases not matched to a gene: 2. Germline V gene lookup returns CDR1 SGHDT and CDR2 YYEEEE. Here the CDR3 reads CASSFGQASYEQYF. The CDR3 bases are TGTGCCAGCAGCTTTGGACAGGCCTCCTACGAGCAGTACTTC. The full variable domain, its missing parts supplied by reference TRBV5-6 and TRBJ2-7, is DAGVTQSPTHLIKTRGQQVTLRCSPKSGHDTVSWYQQALGQGPQFIFQYYEEEERQRGNFPDRFSGHQFPNYSSELNVNALLLGDSALYLCASSFGQASYEQYFGPGTRLTVT.

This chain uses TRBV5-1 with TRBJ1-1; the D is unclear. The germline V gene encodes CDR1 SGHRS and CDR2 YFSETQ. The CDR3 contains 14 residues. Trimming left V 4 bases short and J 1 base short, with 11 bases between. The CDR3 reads CASSPSGRNTEAFF. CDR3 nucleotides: TGCGCCAGCAGCCCATCCGGGAGGAACACTGAAGCTTTCTTT. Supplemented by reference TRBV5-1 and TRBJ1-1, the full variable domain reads KAGVTQTPRYLIKTRGQQVTLSCSPISGHRSVSWYQQTPGQGLQFLFEYFSETQRNKGNFPGRFSGRQFSNSRSEMNVSTLELGDSALYLCASSPSGRNTEAFFGQGTRLTVV.

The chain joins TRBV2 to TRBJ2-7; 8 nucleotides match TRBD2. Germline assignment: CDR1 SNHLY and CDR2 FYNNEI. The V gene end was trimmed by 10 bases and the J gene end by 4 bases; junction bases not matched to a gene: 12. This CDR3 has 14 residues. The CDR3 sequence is CATRSGGGPYEQYF. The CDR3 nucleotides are TGTGCCACTCGGTCGGGCGGGGGGCCGTACGAGCAGTACTTC.

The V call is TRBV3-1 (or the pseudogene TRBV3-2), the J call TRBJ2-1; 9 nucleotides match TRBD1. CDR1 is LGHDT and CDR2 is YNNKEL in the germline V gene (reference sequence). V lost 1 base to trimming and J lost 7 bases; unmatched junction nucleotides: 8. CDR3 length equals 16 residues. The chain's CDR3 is CASSQGRGQGENEQFF. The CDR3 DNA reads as TGTGCCAGCAGCCAAGGTCGGGGACAGGGTGAGAATGAGCAGTTCTTC.

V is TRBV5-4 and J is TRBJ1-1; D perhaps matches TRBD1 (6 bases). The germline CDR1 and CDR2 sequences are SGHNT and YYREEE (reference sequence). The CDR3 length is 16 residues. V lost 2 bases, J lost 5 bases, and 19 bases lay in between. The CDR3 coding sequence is TGTGCCAGCAGCTTTCGGGGGGGCGGTCGGGGGACTGAAGCTTTCTTT. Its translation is CASSFRGGGRGTEAFF.

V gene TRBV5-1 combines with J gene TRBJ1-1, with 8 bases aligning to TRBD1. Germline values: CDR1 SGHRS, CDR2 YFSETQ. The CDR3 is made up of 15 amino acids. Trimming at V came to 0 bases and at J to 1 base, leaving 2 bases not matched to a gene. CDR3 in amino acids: CASSLAGTGNTEAFF. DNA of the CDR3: TGCGCCAGCAGCTTGGCCGGGACAGGGAACACTGAAGCTTTCTTT. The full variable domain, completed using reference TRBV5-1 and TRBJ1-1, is KAGVTQTPRYLIKTRGQQVTLSCSPISGHRSVSWYQQTPGQGLQFLFEYFSETQRNKGNFPGRFSGRQFSNSRSEMNVSTLELGDSALYLCASSLAGTGNTEAFFGQGTRLTVV.

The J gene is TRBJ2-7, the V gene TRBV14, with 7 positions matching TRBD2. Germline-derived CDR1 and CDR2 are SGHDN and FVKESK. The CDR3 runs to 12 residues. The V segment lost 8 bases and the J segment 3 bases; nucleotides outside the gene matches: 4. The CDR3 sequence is CASGREHYEQYF. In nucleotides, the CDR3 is TGTGCCAGCGGGAGGGAACACTACGAGCAGTACTTC. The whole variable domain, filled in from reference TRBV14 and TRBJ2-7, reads EAGVTQFPSHSVIEKGQTVTLRCDPISGHDNLYWYRRVMGKEIKFLLHFVKESKQDESGMPNNRFLAERTGGTYSTLKVQPAELEDSGVYFCASGREHYEQYFGPGTRLTVT.

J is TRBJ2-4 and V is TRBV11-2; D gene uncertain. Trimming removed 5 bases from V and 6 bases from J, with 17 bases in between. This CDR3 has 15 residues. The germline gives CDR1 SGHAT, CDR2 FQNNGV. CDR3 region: CASSRLTLERNIQYF. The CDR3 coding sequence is TGTGCCAGCAGCAGATTGACCCTGGAGAGAAACATTCAGTACTTC.